These 7 T cell receptor beta chains came from one sample sequenced in a study of blood T cell repertoires in COVID-19. Here immunoSEQ multiplex PCR was the method, and the copy in TCRdb shows in-frame clones only, minus some. The table shows more than 250,000 clones, with around 89% occurring only once. The sample consisted of peripheral blood. The receptors derive from a woman aged 25-40 years with COVID-19, enrolled during active disease.

The chain links TRBV14 to TRBJ1-6, with 8 bases identical to TRBD1. J lost 0 bases, V lost 0 bases, and 19 bases had no gene match. The CDR3 extends over 23 amino acids. Germline V gene lookup returns CDR1 SGHDN and CDR2 FVKESK. The CDR3 here is CASSQEAELMLGQAVSYNSPLHF. The DNA for the CDR3 is TGTGCCAGCAGCCAAGAGGCAGAGTTGATGTTGGGACAGGCAGTCTCCTATAATTCACCCCTCCACTTT.

The chain links TRBV19 to TRBJ1-1, with 8 bases matching TRBD1. The CDR3 length is 16 residues. V dropped 2 bases and J dropped 5; count of bases not matched to a gene: 10. Germline loops: CDR1 LNHDA, CDR2 SQIVND (reference sequence). The CDR3 sequence: CASSIHWRQGWTEAFF. The CDR3 nucleotides read TGTGCCAGTAGTATACATTGGCGACAGGGGTGGACTGAAGCTTTCTTT. Variable domain in full (rest from reference TRBV19 and TRBJ1-1): DGGITQSPKYLFRKEGQNVTLSCEQNLNHDAMYWYRQDPGQGLRLIYYSQIVNDFQKGDIAEGYSVSREKKESFPLTVTSAQKNPTAFYLCASSIHWRQGWTEAFFGQGTRLTVV.

Notes on this clone: A much larger clone lies a single base off, so this may be a read error. The chain has TRBV5-5 and TRBJ2-2; 14 bases fit TRBD2. The CDR3 spans 16 residues. Per the germline V gene, CDR1 is SGHKS and CDR2 is YYEKEE (reference sequence). V shed 4 bases and J 5 bases; nucleotides not matched to a gene: 4. CDR3: CASSPGLAGATGELFF. For the CDR3, the DNA is TGTGCCAGCAGCCCGGGACTAGCGGGGGCAACCGGGGAGCTGTTTTTT.

This chain connects TRBV5-6 to TRBJ2-1; 12 bases map to TRBD1. Looked up from germline, CDR1 is SGHDT and CDR2 is YYEEEE. This CDR3 comprises 16 residues. V was pared by 3 bases and J by 3 bases, with 4 bases of the junction left unmatched. The DNA for the CDR3 is TGTGCCAGCAGCTCGAGGGACAGGGGGCACTACAATGAGCAGTTCTTC. Translation: CASSSRDRGHYNEQFF.

This clone appeared a few times. The genes are TRBV6-5 and TRBJ1-1; 7 positions match TRBD1. The CDR3 spans 14 residues. The junction had 12 bases not matched to a gene; V was cut back by 6 bases and J by 8 bases. Germline CDR1 MNHEY, CDR2 SVGAGI. This chain's CDR3 is CASSYLGGALEAFF. The CDR3 bases are TGTGCCAGCAGCTATCTAGGGGGCGCTTTGGAAGCTTTCTTT.

This chain connects TRBV7-8 to TRBJ2-5, with 12 nucleotides matching TRBD2. This CDR3 region has 20 residues. J gave up 7 bases and V 2 bases, and 20 bases lay outside the gene matches. Germline V gene data show CDR1 as SGHVS and CDR2 as FQNEAQ. The DNA for the CDR3 is TGTGCCAGCAGCTTATATGGGCGGACTAGCGGGGTCGGGAATCGGGGGACCCAGTACTTC. It yields the protein CASSLYGRTSGVGNRGTQYF.

The V and J genes are TRBV27 and TRBJ1-2, with TRBD1 matching 9 bases. V lost 6 bases and J lost 7; bases outside the gene matches: 6. The CDR3 is 13 residues long. The germline CDR1 and CDR2 sequences are MNHEY and SMNVEV (reference sequence). CDR3 bases: TGTGCCAGCAGCCCACAGGGGGCAGGTGGCTACACCTTC. This translates into CASSPQGAGGYTF.